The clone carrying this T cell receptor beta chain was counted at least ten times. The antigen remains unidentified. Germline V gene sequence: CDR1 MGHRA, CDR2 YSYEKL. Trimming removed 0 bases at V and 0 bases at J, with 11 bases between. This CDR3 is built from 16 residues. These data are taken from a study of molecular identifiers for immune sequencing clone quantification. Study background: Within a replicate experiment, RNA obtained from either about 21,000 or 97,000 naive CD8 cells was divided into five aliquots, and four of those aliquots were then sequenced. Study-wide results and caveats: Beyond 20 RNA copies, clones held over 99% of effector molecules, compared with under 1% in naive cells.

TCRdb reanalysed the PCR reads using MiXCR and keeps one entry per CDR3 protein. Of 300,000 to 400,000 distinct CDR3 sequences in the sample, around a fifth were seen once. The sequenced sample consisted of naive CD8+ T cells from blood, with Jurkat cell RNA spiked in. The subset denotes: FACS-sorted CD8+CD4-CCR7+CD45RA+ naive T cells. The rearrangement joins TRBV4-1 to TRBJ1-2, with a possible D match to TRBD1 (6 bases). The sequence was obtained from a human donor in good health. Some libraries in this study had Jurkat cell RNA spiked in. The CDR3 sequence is CASSQDRTEPNYGYTF. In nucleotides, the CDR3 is TGCGCCAGCAGCCAAGATCGGACAGAACCTAACTATGGCTACACCTTC.